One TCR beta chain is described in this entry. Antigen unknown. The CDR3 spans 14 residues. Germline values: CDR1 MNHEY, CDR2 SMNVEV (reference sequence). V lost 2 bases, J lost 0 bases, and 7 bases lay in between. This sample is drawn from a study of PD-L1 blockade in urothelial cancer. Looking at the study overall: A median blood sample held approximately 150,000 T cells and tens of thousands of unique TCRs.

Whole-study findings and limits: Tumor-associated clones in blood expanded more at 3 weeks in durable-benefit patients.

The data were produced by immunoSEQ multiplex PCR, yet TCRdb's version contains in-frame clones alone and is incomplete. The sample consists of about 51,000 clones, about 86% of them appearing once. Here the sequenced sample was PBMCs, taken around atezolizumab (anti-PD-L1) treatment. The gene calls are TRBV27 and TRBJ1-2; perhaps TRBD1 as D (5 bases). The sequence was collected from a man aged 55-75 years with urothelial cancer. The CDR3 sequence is CASSLKGANYGYTF. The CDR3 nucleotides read TGTGCCAGCAGTTTAAAAGGGGCTAACTATGGCTACACCTTC.